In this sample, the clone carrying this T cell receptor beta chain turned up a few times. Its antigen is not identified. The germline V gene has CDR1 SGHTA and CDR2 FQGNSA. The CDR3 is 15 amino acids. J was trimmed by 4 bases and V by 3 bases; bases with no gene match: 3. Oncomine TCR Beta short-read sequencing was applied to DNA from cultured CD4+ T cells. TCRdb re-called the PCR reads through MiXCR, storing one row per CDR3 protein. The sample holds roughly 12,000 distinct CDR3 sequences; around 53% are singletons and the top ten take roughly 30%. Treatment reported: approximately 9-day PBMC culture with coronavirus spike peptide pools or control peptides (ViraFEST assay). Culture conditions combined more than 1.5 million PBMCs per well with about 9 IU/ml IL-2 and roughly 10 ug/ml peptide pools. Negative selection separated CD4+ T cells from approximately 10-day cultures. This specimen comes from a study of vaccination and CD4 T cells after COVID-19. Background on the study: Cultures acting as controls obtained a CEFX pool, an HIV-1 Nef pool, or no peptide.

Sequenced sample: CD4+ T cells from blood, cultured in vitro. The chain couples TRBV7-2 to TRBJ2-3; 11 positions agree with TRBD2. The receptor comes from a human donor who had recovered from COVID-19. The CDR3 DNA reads TGTGCCAGCAGCTTGACTAGCGGGGCCTCAGATACGCAGTATTTT. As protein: CASSLTSGASDTQYF.